This TCR beta chain was retrieved from a study of cytomegalovirus exposure and HLA in healthy donors. This clone turned up a few times. Its target is unknown. Trimming stripped 6 bases from V and 7 bases from J, with 18 bases between. This CDR3 has 14 amino acids. Germline CDR1 and CDR2: MNHEY and SMNVEV (reference sequence). The study ran its PCR with 60 Vbeta and 13 Jbeta primers. Sequencing used immunoSEQ multiplex PCR; TCRdb keeps in-frame clones, though not all of them. The table lists some 110,000 clones, around 80% of them singletons. Study conclusions and caveats: The listing of 150 to 200 TCR beta chains classed them as cytomegalovirus-associated.

The receptor was isolated from a woman aged 25 to 39 in good health and CMV-seronegative. The V call is TRBV27, the J call TRBJ1-2; perhaps TRBD1 as D (6 bases). Sequenced input: PBMCs. CDR3 in amino acids: CASSAGRGSGGYTF. CDR3 bases: TGTGCCAGCAGCGCAGGCAGGGGATCCGGTGGCTACACCTTC.